This TCR beta chain was sequenced for a study of OX40 agonist ivuxolimab in advanced cancers. Study background: The group had a mean age of approximately 60 years, ranged from about 20 to 79, and was 82.7% male. Having had anti-PD-1, anti-PD-L1 or anti-CTLA-4 therapy before was allowed, and roughly 40% had some.

Germline trimming cut 3 bases from V and 1 base from J; bases unmatched to any gene: 4. CDR1 is SGDLS and CDR2 is YYNGEE in the germline V gene. The CDR3 is made up of 15 amino acids. TCRdb's copy holds only in-frame clones and misses some; the assay was immunoSEQ multiplex PCR. The repertoire holds 83,000 or so clones, around 84% seen once, with under 8% in the top ten. In regard to this clone: Antigen: not known.

General study results and limits: On average, CD8+ T cells showed a greater number of expanded clones than CD4+. At 0.1 to 3.0 mg/kg, clonal expansion of CD4+ and CD8+ blood T cells had occurred by week 6.

This specimen was CD4+ or CD8+ T cells sorted from blood, taken in a trial of the OX40 agonist ivuxolimab. The chain combines TRBV9 with TRBJ2-5, with 9 bases lining up with TRBD2. The receptor was derived from an adult with an advanced solid tumor such as melanoma, head and neck, liver or kidney cancer. CDR3 protein: CASSGASGVQETQYF. The CDR3 DNA is TGTGCCAGCAGCGGGGCTAGCGGGGTCCAAGAGACCCAGTACTTC. Drawing the rest from reference TRBV9 and TRBJ2-5, the complete variable domain is DSGVTQTPKHLITATGQRVTLRCSPRSGDLSVYWYQQSLDQGLQFLIQYYNGEERAKGNILERFSAQQFPDLHSELNLSSLELGDSALYFCASSGASGVQETQYFGPGTRLLVL.